This T cell receptor (beta chain) was observed in a study of shared clonotypes between healthy human individuals. Study-wide background: Per-donor plates numbered three CD4 naive, three CD4 memory, two CD8 naive and one CD8 memory.

The germline V and J ends were trimmed by 0 bases and 5 bases, with 14 bases remaining between them. The CDR3 runs to 15 residues. The V gene's germline CDR1 is SGHNT and CDR2 YYREEE (reference sequence). Turning to this clone: Its antigen is not known.

Produced via immunoSEQ multiplex PCR; TCRdb's table is partial and in-frame only. The repertoire includes approximately 2.5 million clones, 93% of them detected once, and around 0.4% sits in the top ten. General study points: Estimated richness values were generally larger in naive subsets than in memory subsets.

The sample was naive CD4+ T cells from PBMCs. Described subset: CD45RA+ positively selected. This TCR derives from a man aged 18 to 29 in good health. Some clones in this sample may be carry-over from other donors' samples. J is TRBJ2-5 and V is TRBV5-4; D may correspond to TRBD1 or TRBD2 (6 bases each). CDR3 sequence reads: CASSLDGGLGETQYF. In DNA form, the CDR3 reads TGTGCCAGCAGCTTGGATGGGGGGCTGGGGGAGACCCAGTACTTC.